The clone carrying this T cell receptor (beta chain) has a handful of counts. The antigen remains unidentified. Through a sample-barcoded 5' primer and a J-beta primer mix, a second PCR was run for about 6 to 11 cycles. TCRdb redid the calling of the 5' RACE reads with MiXCR, one entry per CDR3 protein. The sample has about 760,000 distinct CDR3 sequences; 56% are singletons. The data derive from a study of blood T cells in healthy people across ages. Study results and limitations: The unknown donor CMV status may have confounded expanded clonotype changes.

V was trimmed by 10 bases and J by 4 bases, leaving 17 bases between them. Germline V CDR1 and CDR2: MNHNS, SASEGT. CDR3 length: 15 amino acids. The TCR originated in a man aged 35 to 55 in good health. Sequenced sample: blood. The chain employs TRBV6-1 and TRBJ1-6; TRBD1 is a possible D gene (5 bases). CDR3 bases: TGTGCCACCAGATCCGGGACGGGTTATAATTCACCCCTCCACTTT. Its protein product is CATRSGTGYNSPLHF.